The rows below give T cell receptor beta chains drawn from one sample of a study of blood T cell repertoires in COVID-19. Sequencing used immunoSEQ multiplex PCR; TCRdb keeps in-frame clones, though not all of them. The table lists around 100,000 clones, over 75% of them singletons, with 7% to 9.5% in the top ten. Specimen: peripheral blood. These receptors all come from a man aged 25-45 years in a cohort sampled during active COVID-19. Both conserved end residues are part of each CDR3. A D gene is named only where the DNA matches it firmly. Clone size is shown for a subset of rows, as once, few, many or a class of expanded clone.

>TRBJ2-3|.|.|TRBV4-3
TGCGCCAGCAGCCAAGATCATACGGGGAGGTGGGATACGCAGTATTTT
CASSQDHTGRWDTQYF
>TRBJ2-3|.|.|TRBV11-1
TGTGCCAGCAGCTTAGGGGCCCACACAGATACGCAGTATTTT
CASSLGAHTDTQYF
>TRBJ2-7|TRBD1|.|TRBV7-9
TGTGCCAGCAGCCAAAACAGGGGTGCCGCATACGAGCAGTACTTC
CASSQNRGAAYEQYF
>TRBJ1-1|.|.|TRBV7-8
TGTGCCAGCGGCGAGGGGGTGAACACTGAAGCTTTCTTT
CASGEGVNTEAFF
>TRBJ2-6|.|.|TRBV7-2
TGTGCCAGCAGCTTATCTCGGGCTGGGGCCAACGTCCTGACTTTC
CASSLSRAGANVLTF
>TRBJ2-5|.|.|TRBV19
TGTGCCAGTAGTATAAACCGCGAGGAGACCCAGTACTTC
CASSINREETQYF
>TRBJ1-2|TRBD1|.|TRBV7-2
TGTGCCAGCAGCTTAGCTCACCCCGGACAGGGGAACTATGGCTACACCTTC
CASSLAHPGQGNYGYTF
>TRBJ1-1|TRBD1|.|TRBV5-1
TGCGCCAGCAGCTCATGGACAGGGGACACTGAAGCTTTCTTT
CASSSWTGDTEAFF
>TRBJ1-2|.|.|TRBV5-4
TGTGCCAGCAGCCCTACAGGGCGAACTAACTATGGCTACACCTTC
CASSPTGRTNYGYTF
>TRBJ2-2|TRBD2|.|TRBV5-1
TGCGCCAGCAGCCCCCGACTAGCGGGGGTTTACACCGGGGAGCTGTTTTTT
CASSPRLAGVYTGELFF
>TRBJ1-2|.|.|TRBV11-2
TGTGCCAGCAGCCCCGCGACAGGAAGAGGCTACACCTTC
CASSPATGRGYTF
>TRBJ2-1|TRBD1|.|TRBV18
TGTGCCAGCTCACCACAAGCAGGGACAGTGCGCAATGAGCAGTTCTTC
CASSPQAGTVRNEQFF
>TRBJ2-1|TRBD2|once|TRBV15
TGTGCCACCAGCAGAGATCTTGATAGCGGGGGGGCGGAAAAGTTCTTC
CATSRDLDSGGAEKFF
>TRBJ2-6|.|.|TRBV5-1
TGCGCCAGCAGCCAAGCGGGTAGGGCCAACGTCCTGACTTTC
CASSQAGRANVLTF
>TRBJ2-7|.|.|TRBV7-9
TGTGCCAGCTCCCGGCAGGGTGGTTACGAGCAGTACTTC
CASSRQGGYEQYF
>TRBJ2-3|.|.|TRBV6-5
TGTGCCAGCTCGAGGGGGGGGGTGGCAGATACGCAGTATTTT
CASSRGGVADTQYF
>TRBJ2-3|.|.|TRBV6-5
TGTGCCAGCAGGAAACAGGGCCGACGCACAGATACGCAGTATTTT
CASRKQGRRTDTQYF
>TRBJ1-2|.|once|TRBV6-6
TGTGCCAGCAGTTTTGACAGAGACTACACCTTC
CASSFDRDYTF
>TRBJ1-2|.|.|TRBV9
TGTGCCAGCAGCGTAGAAGGACAGAAATATAACTATGGCTACACCTTC
CASSVEGQKYNYGYTF
>TRBJ2-4|TRBD2|.|TRBV6-2/TRBV6-3
TGTGCCAGCAGTTACCCCGGGACTATTGGTTTC
CASSYPGTIGF